The rows below give T cell receptor beta chains drawn from one sample of a study of control samples from healthy donors and cancer patients. Using immunoSEQ multiplex PCR, the repertoire was profiled, and TCRdb retains in-frame clones only, with some absent. The table lists around 110,000 clones, about 88% of them singletons. Sequenced input: blood. The receptors stem from a woman aged 65 to 85 in good health. Each CDR3 is given with its conserved first and last residue. Each record gives: CDR3 protein, CDR3 DNA, V gene, clone size, J gene, D gene. The D gene is left open where the match is weak. Size is stated for part of the rows, as once, few or many counts, or as a class when the clone is expanded.

CDR3aa: CASSRSPYVAQHF; CDR3nt: TGTGCCAGCAGTAGGAGCCCCTACGTGGCCCAGCATTTT; v_gene: TRBV27; abundance: .; j_gene: TRBJ1-5; d_gene: .
CDR3aa: CASSTLTADTQYF; CDR3nt: TGTGCCAGTAGCACCCTGACTGCGGATACGCAGTATTTT; v_gene: TRBV19; abundance: once; j_gene: TRBJ2-3; d_gene: .
CDR3aa: CAISEGGSYEQYF; CDR3nt: TGTGCCATCAGTGAGGGGGGCTCCTACGAGCAGTACTTC; v_gene: TRBV10-3; abundance: .; j_gene: TRBJ2-7; d_gene: .
CDR3aa: CASSKDRSSPLHF; CDR3nt: TGTGCCAGCAGCAAGGACAGGTCTTCACCCCTCCACTTT; v_gene: TRBV5-6; abundance: .; j_gene: TRBJ1-6; d_gene: TRBD1
CDR3aa: CASSPPSYGYTF; CDR3nt: TGTGCCAGCAGTCCCCCCAGCTATGGCTACACCTTC; v_gene: TRBV7-9; abundance: .; j_gene: TRBJ1-2; d_gene: .
CDR3aa: CASSRDRVDEQFF; CDR3nt: TGTGCCAGCAGCCGGGACAGGGTTGATGAGCAGTTCTTC; v_gene: TRBV7-8; abundance: .; j_gene: TRBJ2-1; d_gene: TRBD1
CDR3aa: CASSQKGQGFRANTIYF; CDR3nt: TGTGCCAGCAGTCAGAAGGGACAGGGTTTTAGGGCTAACACCATATATTTT; v_gene: TRBV3-1/TRBV3-2; abundance: few; j_gene: TRBJ1-3; d_gene: TRBD1
CDR3aa: CASSRAGSDYEQYF; CDR3nt: TGTGCCAGCAGCCGCGCCGGGTCTGACTACGAGCAGTACTTC; v_gene: TRBV6-5; abundance: .; j_gene: TRBJ2-7; d_gene: .
CDR3aa: CASTRDSNTGELFF; CDR3nt: TGTGCCAGCACCCGCGACAGTAACACCGGGGAGCTGTTTTTT; v_gene: TRBV7-9; abundance: .; j_gene: TRBJ2-2; d_gene: .
CDR3aa: CASSTTGLDTEAFF; CDR3nt: TGTGCCAGCTCAACAACAGGGCTAGACACTGAAGCTTTCTTT; v_gene: TRBV18; abundance: few; j_gene: TRBJ1-1; d_gene: .
CDR3aa: CASSLGVSGTSAYEQYF; CDR3nt: TGTGCCAGCAGCTTAGGGGTGTCCGGGACTAGCGCCTACGAGCAGTACTTC; v_gene: TRBV7-8; abundance: .; j_gene: TRBJ2-7; d_gene: TRBD2
CDR3aa: CASSLAADTQYF; CDR3nt: TGTGCCAGCAGCTTAGCGGCGGATACGCAGTATTTT; v_gene: TRBV7-9; abundance: .; j_gene: TRBJ2-3; d_gene: .
CDR3aa: CASSLTGGSNEKLFF; CDR3nt: TGTGCCAGCAGCTTAACGGGGGGATCTAATGAAAAACTGTTTTTT; v_gene: TRBV11-2; abundance: .; j_gene: TRBJ1-4; d_gene: .
CDR3aa: CASSSQGRNYGYTF; CDR3nt: TGTGCCAGCAGCTCACAGGGGAGAAACTATGGCTACACCTTC; v_gene: TRBV7-9; abundance: once; j_gene: TRBJ1-2; d_gene: TRBD1
CDR3aa: CAISESQGAGGYTF; CDR3nt: TGTGCCATCAGTGAGTCCCAGGGGGCCGGAGGCTACACCTTC; v_gene: TRBV10-3; abundance: .; j_gene: TRBJ1-2; d_gene: TRBD1
CDR3aa: CASSPIMAEINEKLFF; CDR3nt: TGTGCCAGCTCACCCATTATGGCAGAAATCAATGAAAAACTGTTTTTT; v_gene: TRBV18; abundance: .; j_gene: TRBJ1-4; d_gene: .
CDR3aa: CASSLVADPSNTEAFF; CDR3nt: TGCGCCAGCAGCTTGGTAGCCGACCCTTCGAACACTGAAGCTTTCTTT; v_gene: TRBV5-1; abundance: .; j_gene: TRBJ1-1; d_gene: .
CDR3aa: CATTGGHEQFF; CDR3nt: TGTGCCACAACAGGGGGCCATGAGCAGTTCTTC; v_gene: TRBV3-1/TRBV3-2; abundance: once; j_gene: TRBJ2-1; d_gene: TRBD1
CDR3aa: CASSVSGGAWEQYF; CDR3nt: TGTGCCAGCAGCGTTAGCGGGGGGGCATGGGAGCAGTACTTC; v_gene: TRBV9; abundance: few; j_gene: TRBJ2-7; d_gene: TRBD2
CDR3aa: CASSESWTVSGNTIYF; CDR3nt: TGCGCCAGCAGTGAATCATGGACAGTCTCTGGAAACACCATATATTTT; v_gene: TRBV10-2; abundance: .; j_gene: TRBJ1-3; d_gene: .